The 14 T cell receptor beta chains listed next were all sequenced from one sample in a study of CD8+CD57+ T cells in acquired aplastic anemia. Profiles of TCR beta VDJ and CDR3 were generated from a genomic DNA template. One entry per CDR3 protein, called by TCRdb with MiXCR from the reads. There are about 160,000 distinct CDR3 sequences in the sample; around 40% occur only once, and 1.1% lies in the top ten. Sequencing input: sorted CD4+, CD8+, or CD8+CD57+ T cells (not recorded which) from PBMCs. Source of these receptors: a human donor in good health.

This chain links TRBV7-2 with TRBJ2-4; the D is unclear. This CDR3 has 11 amino acids. V lost 0 bases to trimming and J lost 9 bases, with 3 bases between them. CDR1 and CDR2 (germline): SGHTA, FQGNSA. DNA of the CDR3: TGTGCCAGCAGCTTAGCTGGCATTCAGTACTTC. It encodes CASSLAGIQYF.

A remark on this clonotype: It may be a read error: a sequence one base away is much more abundant. The genes are TRBV6-1 and TRBJ1-1; D gene uncertain. Trimming cost V 5 bases and J 1 base, with 11 bases left between them. Germline V gene sequence: CDR1 MNHNS, CDR2 SASEGT. CDR3 length equals 14 residues. In DNA, the CDR3 is TGTGCCAGCAGTAGCGGGTCGGAGAACACTGAAGCTTTCTTT. This gives the protein CASSSGSENTEAFF.

This clonotype was detected only a few times. The chain is built from TRBV2 and TRBJ1-1; D gene ambiguous. The CDR3 has 13 amino acids. Germline V gene data show CDR1 as SNHLY and CDR2 as FYNNEI. Trimming shortened V by 4 bases and J by 0 bases, and 6 bases separated the two germline ends. CDR3 sequence: CASSATMNTEAFF. DNA for the CDR3: TGTGCCAGCAGTGCGACCATGAACACTGAAGCTTTCTTT.

The J gene is TRBJ1-1, the V gene TRBV7-9, with D perhaps TRBD1 (5 bases). With 3 bases removed from V and 12 bases from J, the gap between germline ends came to 11 bases. CDR1 and CDR2 (germline): SEHNR, FQNEAQ (reference sequence). This CDR3 region has 11 residues. The CDR3 loop reads CASSLVRGTFF. CDR3 sequence (DNA): TGTGCCAGCAGCTTGGTGCGGGGGACTTTCTTT.

A word on this clonotype: Being one base from a much bigger clone, this may be a read error. The rearrangement links TRBV13 to TRBJ2-7, with D tentatively TRBD1 or TRBD2 (6 bases each). There are 14 residues in the CDR3. V was clipped by 8 bases and J by 5 bases, with 19 bases between them. CDR1 and CDR2 from the germline V gene are PRHDT and FYEKMQ (reference sequence). The CDR3 is CASPTGARGDEQYF. In DNA, the CDR3 is TGTGCCAGCCCTACCGGTGCGAGGGGGGACGAGCAGTACTTC.

The sample holds one count of this clonotype. The CDR3 carries no conserved terminal phenylalanine or tryptophan, so it likely arises from a read error. J is TRBJ1-1 and V is TRBV24-1; 8 nucleotides match TRBD1. Trimming took 3 bases from V and 8 from J; bases not matched to a gene: 4. CDR1 is KGHDR and CDR2 is SFDVKD in the germline V gene. This CDR3 spans 13 amino acids. For the CDR3, the DNA is TGTGCCACCAGTGATGAAAGGACAGGGGAAGCTTTCCTT. It specifies CATSDERTGEAFL.

There are many counts of this clonotype. The genes are TRBV6-1 and TRBJ1-6, with TRBD1 identical over 11 bases. The V gene's germline CDR1 is MNHNS and CDR2 SASEGT. The CDR3 spans 16 residues. V gave up 6 bases and J gave up 7 bases; unmatched junction bases: 8. CDR3 sequence (DNA): TGTGCCAGCAGCCAGGGACAGGGGGGTATAAATTCACCCCTCCACTTT. It specifies CASSQGQGGINSPLHF.

This clonotype was seen many times. The rearrangement joins TRBV6-1 to TRBJ2-7; the match to TRBD2 covers 12 bases. The J segment lost 1 base and the V segment lost 6 bases, leaving 13 bases of the junction unmatched. This CDR3 spans 18 amino acids. Germline loops: CDR1 MNHNS, CDR2 SASEGT. CDR3 nucleotides: TGTGCCAGCAGCCCCGGACTAGCGGGAACGTTCCAATCCTACGAGCAGTACTTC. Protein sequence: CASSPGLAGTFQSYEQYF.

This clonotype occurred many times. The chain couples TRBV2 to TRBJ2-1, with 13 bases matching TRBD2. Per the germline V gene, CDR1 is SNHLY and CDR2 is FYNNEI. This CDR3 region has 18 residues. V shed 0 bases and J 5 bases; nucleotides not matched to a gene: 7. The CDR3 bases are TGTGCCAGCAGTGAAGCAATACTAGCGGGAGGGGCTGACAATGAGCAGTTCTTC. Amino acid sequence: CASSEAILAGGADNEQFF.

This clonotype was seen repeatedly, ten times or more. The chain employs TRBV9 and TRBJ1-1; D is possibly TRBD1 (5 bases). V was pared by 2 bases and J by 1 base, with 12 bases between. This CDR3 contains 15 residues. Germline loops: CDR1 SGDLS, CDR2 YYNGEE. Here the CDR3 DNA reads TGTGCCAGCAGCGTCCTGGGGACGGGGAACACTGAAGCTTTCTTT. It is translated as CASSVLGTGNTEAFF.

The rearrangement uses TRBV5-1 and TRBJ2-3; 7 bases agree with TRBD2. J lost 2 bases, V lost 4 bases, and 4 bases had no gene match. The CDR3 loop spans 14 amino acids. Germline loops: CDR1 SGHRS, CDR2 YFSETQ. DNA for the CDR3: TGCGCCAGCAGCGGCGGGGGAATCACAGATACGCAGTATTTT. Translated: CASSGGGITDTQYF.

The CDR3 region is CASSLAGGNYGYTF. The CDR3 nucleotides are TGCGCCAGCAGCTTGGCAGGGGGCAACTATGGCTACACCTTC. J is TRBJ1-2 and V is TRBV5-1; 8 bases map to TRBD1. V shed 0 bases and J 2 bases; nucleotides not matched to a gene: 0. This CDR3 comprises 14 residues. CDR1 and CDR2 from the germline V gene are SGHRS and YFSETQ.

A few counts support this clonotype. DNA for the CDR3: TGTGCCAGCAGCTTAGGCATCGGAGTCAACACTGAAGCTTTCTTT. As protein: CASSLGIGVNTEAFF. V is TRBV11-2 and J is TRBJ1-1; D remains unclear. Germline V gene sequence: CDR1 SGHAT, CDR2 FQNNGV. This CDR3 region has 15 residues. The germline V and J ends were trimmed by 1 base and 2 bases, with 11 bases remaining between them.

The chain employs TRBV20-1 and TRBJ2-1, with unresolved D. The CDR3 runs 13 residues. Germline lookup yields CDR1 DFQATT and CDR2 SNEGSKA (reference sequence). V gave up 1 base and J gave up 5 bases, with 9 bases separating them. The CDR3 DNA reads TGCAGTGCTAGAGGGGCGGTCAACAATGAGCAGTTCTTC. Its translation: CSARGAVNNEQFF.